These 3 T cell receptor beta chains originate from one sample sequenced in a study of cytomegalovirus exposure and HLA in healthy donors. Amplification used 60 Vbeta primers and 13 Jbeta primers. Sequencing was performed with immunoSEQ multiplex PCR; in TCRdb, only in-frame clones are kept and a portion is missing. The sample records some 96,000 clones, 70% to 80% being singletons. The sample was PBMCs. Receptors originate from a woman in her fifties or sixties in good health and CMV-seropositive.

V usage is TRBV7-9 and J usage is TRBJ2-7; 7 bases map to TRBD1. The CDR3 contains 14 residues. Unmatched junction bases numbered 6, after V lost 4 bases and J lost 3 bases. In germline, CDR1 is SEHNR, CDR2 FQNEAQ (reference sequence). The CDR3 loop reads CASSSETGNYEQYF. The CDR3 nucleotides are TGTGCCAGCAGCTCTGAGACAGGGAACTACGAGCAGTACTTC.

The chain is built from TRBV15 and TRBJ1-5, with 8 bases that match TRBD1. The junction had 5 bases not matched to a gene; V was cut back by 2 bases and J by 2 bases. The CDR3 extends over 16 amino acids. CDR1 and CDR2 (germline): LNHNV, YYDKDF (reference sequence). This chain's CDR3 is CATSRMDRVGNQPQHF. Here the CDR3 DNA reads TGTGCCACCAGCAGAATGGACAGGGTCGGCAATCAGCCCCAGCATTTT.

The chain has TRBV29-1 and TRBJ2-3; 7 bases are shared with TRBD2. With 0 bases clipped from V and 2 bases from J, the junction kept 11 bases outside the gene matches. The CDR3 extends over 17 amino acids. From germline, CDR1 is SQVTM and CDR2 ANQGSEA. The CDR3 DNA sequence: TGCAGCGTTGAAGATCGGTGGACTAGTCCTTACACAGATACGCAGTATTTT. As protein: CSVEDRWTSPYTDTQYF.